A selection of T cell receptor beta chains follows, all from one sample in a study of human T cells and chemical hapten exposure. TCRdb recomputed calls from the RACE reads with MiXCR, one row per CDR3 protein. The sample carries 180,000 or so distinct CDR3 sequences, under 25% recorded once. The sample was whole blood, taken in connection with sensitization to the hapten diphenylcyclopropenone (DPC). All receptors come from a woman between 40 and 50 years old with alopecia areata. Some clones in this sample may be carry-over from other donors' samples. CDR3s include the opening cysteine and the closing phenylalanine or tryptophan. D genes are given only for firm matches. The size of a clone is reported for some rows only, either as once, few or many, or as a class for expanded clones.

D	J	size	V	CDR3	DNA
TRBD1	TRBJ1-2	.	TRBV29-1	CSVPVSTGTVNYGYTF	TGCAGCGTCCCTGTTTCAACCGGGACAGTGAACTATGGCTACACCTTC
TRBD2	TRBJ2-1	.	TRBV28	CAISYLALVGGANEQFF	TGTGCCATTTCGTACTTAGCGTTGGTGGGAGGGGCCAATGAGCAGTTCTTC
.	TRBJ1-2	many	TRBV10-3	CAITLGINYGYTF	TGTGCCATCACCCTGGGGATTAACTATGGCTACACCTTC
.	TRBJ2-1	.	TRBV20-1	CSARAPWAGSYNEQFF	TGCAGTGCTAGGGCCCCATGGGCGGGGTCCTACAATGAGCAGTTCTTC
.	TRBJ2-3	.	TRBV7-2	CASSSWRDTQYF	TGTGCCAGCAGCTCTTGGAGGGATACGCAGTATTTT
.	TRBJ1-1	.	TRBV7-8	CASSWGTQGPNTEAFF	TGTGCCAGCAGCTGGGGGACTCAAGGGCCGAACACTGAAGCTTTCTTT
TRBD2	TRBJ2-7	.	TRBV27	CASRGLAGGYEQYF	TGTGCCAGCAGGGGACTAGCGGGGGGCTACGAGCAGTACTTC
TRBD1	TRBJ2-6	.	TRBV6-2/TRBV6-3	CASSYLAPGTGGYSGANVLTF	TGTGCCAGCAGTTACTTGGCCCCCGGGACAGGGGGGTACTCTGGGGCCAACGTCCTGACTTTC
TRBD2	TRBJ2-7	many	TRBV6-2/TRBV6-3	CASHRAGREAGEQYF	TGTGCCAGTCATCGGGCGGGGCGGGAGGCCGGAGAGCAGTACTTC
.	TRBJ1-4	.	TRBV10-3	CAISEGQSDEKLFF	TGTGCCATCAGTGAGGGACAAAGTGATGAAAAACTGTTTTTT
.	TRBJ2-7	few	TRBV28	CASSISGDRDEQYF	TGTGCCAGCAGTATCTCAGGGGATCGGGACGAGCAGTACTTC
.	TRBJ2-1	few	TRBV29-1	CSVRTDNEQFF	TGCAGCGTTAGGACCGACAATGAGCAGTTCTTC
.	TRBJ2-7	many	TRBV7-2	CASSPQYEQYF	TGTGCCAGCAGCCCTCAGTACGAGCAGTACTTC
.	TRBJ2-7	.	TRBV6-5	CASSSPGSAKYEQYF	TGTGCCAGCAGTTCCCCGGGGAGTGCGAAGTACGAGCAGTACTTC
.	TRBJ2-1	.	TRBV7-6	CASSLVRGSYNEQFF	TGTGCCAGCAGCTTAGTCCGCGGCTCCTACAATGAGCAGTTCTTC
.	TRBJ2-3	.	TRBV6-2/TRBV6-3	CASSYSKGHTQYF	TGTGCCAGCAGTTACTCGAAGGGGCATACGCAGTATTTT
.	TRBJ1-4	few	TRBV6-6	CASTNGQTGIF	TGTGCCAGCACTAACGGACAGACCGGAATTTTT
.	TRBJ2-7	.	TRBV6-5	CASSHGVPSYEQYF	TGTGCCAGCAGTCACGGAGTCCCCTCCTACGAGCAGTACTTC
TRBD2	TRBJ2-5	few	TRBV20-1	CSAKKDRLADVSQETQYF	TGCAGTGCAAAGAAGGATCGACTAGCGGACGTTTCACAAGAGACCCAGTACTTC
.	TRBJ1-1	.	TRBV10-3	CAIRDGEQYTEAFF	TGTGCCATCAGGGATGGAGAGCAATACACTGAAGCTTTCTTT
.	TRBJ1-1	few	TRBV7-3	CASSLKGYTEAFF	TGTGCCAGCAGCTTAAAAGGGTACACTGAAGCTTTCTTT
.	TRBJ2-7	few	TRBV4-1	CASSPNPDRHYEQYF	TGCGCCAGCAGCCCTAACCCCGACAGGCACTACGAGCAGTACTTC
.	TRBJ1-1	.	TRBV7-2	CASSLAPRAEAFF	TGTGCCAGCAGCTTAGCGCCGAGGGCTGAAGCTTTCTTT
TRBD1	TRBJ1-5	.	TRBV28	CASSLFRDRGGNQPQHF	TGTGCCAGCAGTTTGTTCCGGGACAGGGGCGGCAATCAGCCCCAGCATTTT
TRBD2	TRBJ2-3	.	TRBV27	CASSQTSSGSTDTQYF	TGTGCCAGCAGTCAGACTTCTAGCGGTAGCACAGATACGCAGTATTTT
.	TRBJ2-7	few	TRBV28	CASSIPTPGEQYF	TGTGCCAGCAGTATACCCACACCTGGAGAGCAGTACTTC
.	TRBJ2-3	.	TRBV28	CASSSLPDTQYF	TGTGCCAGCAGTTCCTTACCAGATACGCAGTATTTT
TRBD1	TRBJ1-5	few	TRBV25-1	CASSESGLTGVGEIGNQPQHF	TGTGCCAGCAGTGAATCGGGCTTGACAGGGGTTGGGGAGATCGGGAATCAGCCCCAGCATTTT
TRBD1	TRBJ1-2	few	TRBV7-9	CASSTTGVGYGYTF	TGTGCCAGCAGCACTACAGGGGTCGGCTATGGCTACACCTTC
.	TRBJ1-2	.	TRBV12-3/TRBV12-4	CASSLMGVVEDGYTF	TGTGCCAGCAGTTTGATGGGGGTCGTCGAGGATGGCTACACCTTC
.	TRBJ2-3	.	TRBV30	CAWSPGTADTQYF	TGTGCCTGGAGCCCGGGGACCGCAGATACGCAGTATTTT
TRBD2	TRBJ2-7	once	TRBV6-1	CASSEAGLAGGPHF	TGTGCCAGCAGTGAAGCGGGACTAGCGGGAGGGCCGCACTTC
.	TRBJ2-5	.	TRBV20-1	CSAPLVGLETQYF	TGCAGTGCTCCCTTGGTAGGACTTGAGACCCAGTACTTC
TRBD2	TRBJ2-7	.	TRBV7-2	CASSLSLGLAESF	TGTGCCAGCAGCTTATCTCTGGGACTAGCGGAATCCTTC
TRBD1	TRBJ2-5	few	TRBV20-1	CSAFGWTGQETQYF	TGCAGTGCTTTTGGTTGGACAGGGCAAGAGACCCAGTACTTC
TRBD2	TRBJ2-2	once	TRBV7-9	CASSLTSPGELFF	TGTGCCAGCAGCTTGACTAGCCCCGGGGAGCTGTTTTTT
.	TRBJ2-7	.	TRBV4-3	CASSHGLGAGYEQYF	TGCGCCAGCAGCCATGGCCTAGGGGCTGGATACGAGCAGTACTTC
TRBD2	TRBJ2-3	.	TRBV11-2	CASSLGASGFTDTQYF	TGTGCCAGCAGCTTAGGGGCTAGCGGGTTCACAGATACGCAGTATTTT
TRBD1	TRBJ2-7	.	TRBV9	CASSAGQASYEQYF	TGTGCCAGCAGCGCGGGACAGGCGTCCTACGAGCAGTACTTC
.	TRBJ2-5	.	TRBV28	CASSTGHSLPPIQETQYF	TGTGCCAGCAGTACCGGACATTCCCTCCCCCCGATCCAAGAGACCCAGTACTTC
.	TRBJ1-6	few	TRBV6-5	CASSSQATGLNSPLHF	TGTGCCAGCAGTTCCCAAGCGACAGGCCTAAATTCACCCCTCCACTTT
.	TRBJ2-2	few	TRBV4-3	CASSQDRGSHTGELFF	TGCGCCAGCAGCCAAGATCGAGGGAGCCACACCGGGGAGCTGTTTTTT
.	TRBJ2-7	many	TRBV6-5	CASRRDSSYEQYF	TGTGCCAGCAGGCGGGACAGCTCCTACGAGCAGTACTTC
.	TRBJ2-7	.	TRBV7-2	CASSLGGFKSEQYF	TGTGCCAGCAGCTTAGGGGGGTTCAAGAGCGAGCAGTACTTC
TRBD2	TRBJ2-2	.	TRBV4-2	CASSQGGGLAPGELFF	TGTGCCAGCAGCCAAGGGGGCGGACTAGCGCCCGGGGAGCTGTTTTTT
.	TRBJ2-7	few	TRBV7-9	CASSSIGSYEQYF	TGTGCCAGCAGCTCGATTGGGTCCTACGAGCAGTACTTC